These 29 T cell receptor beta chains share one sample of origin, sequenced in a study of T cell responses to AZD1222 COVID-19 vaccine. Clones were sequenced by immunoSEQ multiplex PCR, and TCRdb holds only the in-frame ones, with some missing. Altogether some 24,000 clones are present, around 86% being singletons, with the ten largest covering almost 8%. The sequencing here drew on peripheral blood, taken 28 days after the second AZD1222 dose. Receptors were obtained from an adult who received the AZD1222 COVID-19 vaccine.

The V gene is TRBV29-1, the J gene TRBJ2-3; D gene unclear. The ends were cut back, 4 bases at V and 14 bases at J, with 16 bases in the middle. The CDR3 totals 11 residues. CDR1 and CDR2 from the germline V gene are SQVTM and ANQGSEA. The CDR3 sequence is CSVAGLGPAYF. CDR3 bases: TGCAGCGTTGCCGGCCTAGGTCCTGCGTATTTT.

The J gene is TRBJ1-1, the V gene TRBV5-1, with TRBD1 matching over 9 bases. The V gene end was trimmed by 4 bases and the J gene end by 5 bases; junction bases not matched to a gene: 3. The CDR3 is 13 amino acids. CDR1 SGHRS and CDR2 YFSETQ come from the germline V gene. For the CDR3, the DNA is TGCGCCAGCAGCCCCGGGACAGGGACTGAAGCTTTCTTT. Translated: CASSPGTGTEAFF.

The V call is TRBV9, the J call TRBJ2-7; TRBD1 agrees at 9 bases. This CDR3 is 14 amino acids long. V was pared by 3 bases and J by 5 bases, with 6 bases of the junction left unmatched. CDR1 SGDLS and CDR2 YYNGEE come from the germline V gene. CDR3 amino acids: CASSGTGGRDEQYF. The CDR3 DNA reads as TGTGCCAGCAGCGGAACAGGGGGCAGGGACGAGCAGTACTTC. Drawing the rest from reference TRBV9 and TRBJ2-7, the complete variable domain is DSGVTQTPKHLITATGQRVTLRCSPRSGDLSVYWYQQSLDQGLQFLIQYYNGEERAKGNILERFSAQQFPDLHSELNLSSLELGDSALYFCASSGTGGRDEQYFGPGTRLTVT.

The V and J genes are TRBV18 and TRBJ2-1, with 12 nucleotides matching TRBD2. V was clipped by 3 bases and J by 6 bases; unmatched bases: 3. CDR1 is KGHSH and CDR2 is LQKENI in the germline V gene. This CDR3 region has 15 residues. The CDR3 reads CASSPPSGRGNEQFF. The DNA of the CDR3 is TGTGCCAGCTCACCTCCTAGCGGGAGGGGCAATGAGCAGTTCTTC.

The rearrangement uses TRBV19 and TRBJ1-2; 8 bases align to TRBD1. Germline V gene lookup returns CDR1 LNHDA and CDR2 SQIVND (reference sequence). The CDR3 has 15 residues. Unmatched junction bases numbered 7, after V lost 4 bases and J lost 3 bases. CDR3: CASSRDRGPYYGYTF. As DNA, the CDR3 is TGTGCCAGTAGTAGAGACAGGGGTCCGTACTATGGCTACACCTTC.

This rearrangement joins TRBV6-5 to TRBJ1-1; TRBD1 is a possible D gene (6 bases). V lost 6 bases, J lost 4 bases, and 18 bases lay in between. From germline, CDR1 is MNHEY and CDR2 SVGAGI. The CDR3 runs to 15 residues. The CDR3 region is CASSKDAKGGTEAFF. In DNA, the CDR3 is TGTGCCAGCAGCAAGGACGCTAAAGGGGGCACTGAAGCTTTCTTT.

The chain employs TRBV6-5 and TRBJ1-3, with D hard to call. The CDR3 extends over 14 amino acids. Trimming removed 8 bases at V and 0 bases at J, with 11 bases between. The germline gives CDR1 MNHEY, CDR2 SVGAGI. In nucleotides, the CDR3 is TGTGCCAGCGGCCAGGACCTCTCTGGAAACACCATATATTTT. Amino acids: CASGQDLSGNTIYF.

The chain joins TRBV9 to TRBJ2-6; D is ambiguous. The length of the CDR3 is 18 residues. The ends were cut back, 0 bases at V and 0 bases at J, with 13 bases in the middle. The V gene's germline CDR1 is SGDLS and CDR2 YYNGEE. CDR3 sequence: CASSVERSSISGANVLTF. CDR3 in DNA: TGTGCCAGCAGCGTAGAGAGGAGCTCCATCTCTGGGGCCAACGTCCTGACTTTC.

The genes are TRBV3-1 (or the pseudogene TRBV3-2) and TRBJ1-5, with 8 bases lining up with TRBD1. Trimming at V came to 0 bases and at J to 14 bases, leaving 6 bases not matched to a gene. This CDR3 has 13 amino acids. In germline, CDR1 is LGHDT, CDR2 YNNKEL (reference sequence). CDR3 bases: TGTGCCAGCAGCCAAGAGACAGGGGCAGGGGAGCATTTT. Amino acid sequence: CASSQETGAGEHF.

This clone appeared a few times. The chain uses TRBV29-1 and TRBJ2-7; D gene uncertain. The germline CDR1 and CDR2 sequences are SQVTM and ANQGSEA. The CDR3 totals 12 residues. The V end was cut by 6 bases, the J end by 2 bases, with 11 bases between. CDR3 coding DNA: TGCAGCGTGAACCACAACACCTACGAGCAGTACTTC. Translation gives CSVNHNTYEQYF.

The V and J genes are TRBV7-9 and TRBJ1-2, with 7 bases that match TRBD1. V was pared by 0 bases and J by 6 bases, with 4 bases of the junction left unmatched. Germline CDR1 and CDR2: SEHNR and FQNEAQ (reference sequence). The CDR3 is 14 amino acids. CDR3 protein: CASSLAQGRNGYTF. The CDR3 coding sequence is TGTGCCAGCAGCTTAGCACAGGGGAGGAATGGCTACACCTTC. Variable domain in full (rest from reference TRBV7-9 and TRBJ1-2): DTGVSQNPRHKITKRGQNVTFRCDPISEHNRLYWYRQTLGQGPEFLTYFQNEAQLEKSRLLSDRFSAERPKGSFSTLEIQRTEQGDSAMYLCASSLAQGRNGYTFGSGTRLTVV.

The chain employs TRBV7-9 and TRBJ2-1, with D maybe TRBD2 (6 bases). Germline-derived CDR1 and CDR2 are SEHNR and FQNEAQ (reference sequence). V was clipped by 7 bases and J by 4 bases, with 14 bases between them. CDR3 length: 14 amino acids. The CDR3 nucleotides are TGTGCCAGCACTCGGGACTCCGGGTACAATGAGCAGTTCTTC. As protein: CASTRDSGYNEQFF.

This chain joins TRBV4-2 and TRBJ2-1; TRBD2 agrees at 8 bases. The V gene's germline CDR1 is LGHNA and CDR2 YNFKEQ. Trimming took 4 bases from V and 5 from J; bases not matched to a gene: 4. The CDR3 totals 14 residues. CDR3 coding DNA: TGTGCCAGCAGCCCCGGGGGGGCGGACAATGAGCAGTTCTTC. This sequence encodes CASSPGGADNEQFF.

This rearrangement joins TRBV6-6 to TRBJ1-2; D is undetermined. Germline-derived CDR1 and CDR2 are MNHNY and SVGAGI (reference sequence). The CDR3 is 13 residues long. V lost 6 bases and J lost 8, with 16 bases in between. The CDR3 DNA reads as TGTGCCAGCAGCCGCGACACTTACGGGGGCTACACCTTC. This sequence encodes CASSRDTYGGYTF.

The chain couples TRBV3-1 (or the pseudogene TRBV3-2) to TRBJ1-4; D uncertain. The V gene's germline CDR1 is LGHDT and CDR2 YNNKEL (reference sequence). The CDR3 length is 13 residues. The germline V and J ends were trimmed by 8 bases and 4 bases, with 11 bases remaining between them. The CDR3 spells CASGRLLNEKLFF. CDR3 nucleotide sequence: TGTGCCAGCGGCAGGTTACTTAATGAAAAACTGTTTTTT.

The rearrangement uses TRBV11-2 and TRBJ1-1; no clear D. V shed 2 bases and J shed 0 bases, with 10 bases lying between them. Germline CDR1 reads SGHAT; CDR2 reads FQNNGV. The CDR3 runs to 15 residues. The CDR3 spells CASSLWFPMNTEAFF. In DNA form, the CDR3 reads TGTGCCAGCAGCTTATGGTTTCCCATGAACACTGAAGCTTTCTTT. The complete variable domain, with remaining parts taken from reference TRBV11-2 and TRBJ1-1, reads EAGVAQSPRYKIIEKRQSVAFWCNPISGHATLYWYQQILGQGPKLLIQFQNNGVVDDSQLPKDRFSAERLKGVDSTLKIQPAKLEDSAVYLCASSLWFPMNTEAFFGQGTRLTVV.

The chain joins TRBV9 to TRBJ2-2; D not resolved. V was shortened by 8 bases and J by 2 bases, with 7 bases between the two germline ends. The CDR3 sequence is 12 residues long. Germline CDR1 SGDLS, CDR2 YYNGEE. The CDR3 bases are TGTGCCAGGAGGATTAACACCGGGGAGCTGTTTTTT. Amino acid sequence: CARRINTGELFF.

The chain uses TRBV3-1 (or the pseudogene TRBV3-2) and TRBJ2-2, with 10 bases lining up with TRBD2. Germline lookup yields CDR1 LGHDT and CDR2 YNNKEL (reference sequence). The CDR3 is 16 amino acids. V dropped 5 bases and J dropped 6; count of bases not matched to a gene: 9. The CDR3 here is CASSYDLAGAPGELFF. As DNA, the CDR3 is TGTGCCAGCAGCTACGACCTAGCGGGGGCGCCCGGGGAGCTGTTTTTT.

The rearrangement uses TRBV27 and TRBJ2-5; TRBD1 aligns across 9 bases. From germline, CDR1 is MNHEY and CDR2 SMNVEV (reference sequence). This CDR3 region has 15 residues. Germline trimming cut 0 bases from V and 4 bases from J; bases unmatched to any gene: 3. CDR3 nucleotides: TGTGCCAGCAGTTTATCAAGACAGGGGGGAGAGACCCAGTACTTC. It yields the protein CASSLSRQGGETQYF.

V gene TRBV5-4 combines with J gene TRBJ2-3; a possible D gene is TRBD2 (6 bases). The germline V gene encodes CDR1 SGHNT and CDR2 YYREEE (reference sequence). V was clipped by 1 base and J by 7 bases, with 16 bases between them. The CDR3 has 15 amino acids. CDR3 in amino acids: CASSLPGISGYTQYF. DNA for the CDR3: TGTGCCAGCAGCTTGCCTGGGATTAGCGGTTATACGCAGTATTTT.

The CDR3 loop is CASKTPRAGFYEQYF. The CDR3 bases are TGTGCCAGCAAAACTCCCCGGGCAGGGTTCTACGAGCAGTACTTC. V is TRBV6-6 and J is TRBJ2-7, with a possible D match to TRBD1 (5 bases). Per the germline V gene, CDR1 is MNHNY and CDR2 is SVGAGI (reference sequence). The ends were cut back, 7 bases at V and 3 bases at J, with 19 bases in the middle. The CDR3 has 15 amino acids.

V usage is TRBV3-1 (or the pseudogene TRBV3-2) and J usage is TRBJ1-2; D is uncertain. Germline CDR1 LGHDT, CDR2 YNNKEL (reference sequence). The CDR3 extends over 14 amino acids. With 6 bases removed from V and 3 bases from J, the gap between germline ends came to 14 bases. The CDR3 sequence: CASRTEEGDYGYTF. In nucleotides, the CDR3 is TGTGCCAGCAGAACCGAGGAGGGAGACTATGGCTACACCTTC.

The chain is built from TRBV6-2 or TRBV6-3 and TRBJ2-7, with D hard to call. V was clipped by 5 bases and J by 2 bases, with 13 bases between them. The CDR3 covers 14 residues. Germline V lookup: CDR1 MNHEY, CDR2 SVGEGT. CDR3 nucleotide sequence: TGTGCCAGCAGTACAAGGGTACAACCCTACGAGCAGTACTTC. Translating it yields CASSTRVQPYEQYF.

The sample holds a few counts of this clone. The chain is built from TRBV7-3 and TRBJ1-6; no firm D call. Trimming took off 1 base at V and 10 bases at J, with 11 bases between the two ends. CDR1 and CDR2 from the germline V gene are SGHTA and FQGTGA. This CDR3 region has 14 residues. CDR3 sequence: CASSLRGLGSPLHF. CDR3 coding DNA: TGTGCCAGCAGCTTAAGGGGTCTGGGGTCACCCCTCCACTTT.

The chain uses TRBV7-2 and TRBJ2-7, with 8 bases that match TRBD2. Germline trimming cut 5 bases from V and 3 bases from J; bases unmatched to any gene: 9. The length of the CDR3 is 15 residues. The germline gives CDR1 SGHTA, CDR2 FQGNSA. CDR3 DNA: TGTGCCAGCAGCCCCCAGTCAAGCGGGAGCTACGAGCAGTACTTC. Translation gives CASSPQSSGSYEQYF.

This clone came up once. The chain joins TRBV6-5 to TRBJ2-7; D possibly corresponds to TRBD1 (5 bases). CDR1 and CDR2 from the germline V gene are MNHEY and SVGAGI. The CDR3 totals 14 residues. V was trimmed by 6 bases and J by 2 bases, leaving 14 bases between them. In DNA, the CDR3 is TGTGCCAGCAGAACCCCTGCAGGGACCTACGAGCAGTACTTC. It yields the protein CASRTPAGTYEQYF.

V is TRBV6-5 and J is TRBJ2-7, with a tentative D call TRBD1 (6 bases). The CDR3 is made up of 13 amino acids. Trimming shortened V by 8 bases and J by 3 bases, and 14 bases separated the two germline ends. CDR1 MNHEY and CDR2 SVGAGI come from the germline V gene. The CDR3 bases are TGTGCCAGCCTTCGAACAGGGTACTACGAGCAGTACTTC. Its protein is CASLRTGYYEQYF.

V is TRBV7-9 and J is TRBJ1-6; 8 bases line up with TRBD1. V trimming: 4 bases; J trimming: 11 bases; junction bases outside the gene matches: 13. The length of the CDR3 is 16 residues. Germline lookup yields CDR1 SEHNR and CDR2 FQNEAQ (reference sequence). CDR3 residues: CASSSWTGSLSPPLHF. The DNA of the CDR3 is TGTGCCAGCAGCTCTTGGACAGGGAGTCTGTCCCCACCCCTCCACTTT.

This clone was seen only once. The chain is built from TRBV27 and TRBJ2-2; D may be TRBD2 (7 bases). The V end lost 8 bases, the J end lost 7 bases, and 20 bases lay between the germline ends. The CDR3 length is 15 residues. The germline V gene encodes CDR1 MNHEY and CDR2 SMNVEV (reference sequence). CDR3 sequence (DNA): TGTGCCAGCCGTCTTCTAGGGGGGGTAGTCGGGGAGCTGTTTTTT. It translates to CASRLLGGVVGELFF.